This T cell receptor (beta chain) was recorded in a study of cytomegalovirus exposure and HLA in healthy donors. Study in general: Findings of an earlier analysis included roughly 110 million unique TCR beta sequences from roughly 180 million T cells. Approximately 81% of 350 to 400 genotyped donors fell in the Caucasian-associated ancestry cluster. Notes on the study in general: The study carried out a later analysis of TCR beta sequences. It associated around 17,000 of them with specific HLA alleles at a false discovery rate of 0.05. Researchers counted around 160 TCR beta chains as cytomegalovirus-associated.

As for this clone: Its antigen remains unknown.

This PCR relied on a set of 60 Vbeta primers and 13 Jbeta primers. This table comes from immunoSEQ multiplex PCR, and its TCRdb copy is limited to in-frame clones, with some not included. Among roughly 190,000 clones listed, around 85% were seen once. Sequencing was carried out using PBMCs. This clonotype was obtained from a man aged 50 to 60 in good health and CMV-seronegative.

This CDR3 is CSVEGQPRAEAFF. The CDR3 bases are TGCAGCGTTGAGGGACAGCCGAGGGCTGAAGCTTTCTTT. This chain joins TRBV29-1 and TRBJ1-1; TRBD1 matches at 7 bases. The CDR3 sequence is 13 residues long. Germline CDR1 and CDR2: SQVTM and ANQGSEA. With 3 bases clipped from V and 6 bases from J, the junction kept 7 bases outside the gene matches.